This entry is about one T cell receptor beta chain. Each participant's cohort was designated according to participant-reported clinical history. This sample was included in a study of blood T cell repertoires in COVID-19. The overall study: Samples of COVID-19 (acute and convalescent) were obtained from the United States, Italy and Spain.

Assay: immunoSEQ multiplex PCR; the TCRdb copy retains only in-frame clones and omits some. Among some 320,000 clones listed, 85% were seen once. This CDR3 comprises 15 residues. Trimming pared 3 bases from V and 5 bases from J, leaving 13 bases between. Germline V gene lookup returns CDR1 LNHDA and CDR2 SQIVND (reference sequence). The TCR was taken from a woman under 40 who had been exposed to COVID-19. The genes are TRBV19 and TRBJ2-2; D gene uncertain. Sequenced material: PBMCs or T cells enriched from blood (not recorded which). For the CDR3, the DNA is TGTGCCAGTAGTATGGCAGGTCTAATAACCGGGGAGCTGTTTTTT. Its translation: CASSMAGLITGELFF.